This T cell receptor (beta chain) was sequenced during a study of blood T cell repertoires in COVID-19. Study as a whole: There were acute and convalescent COVID-19 samples, and they came from the United States, Italy and Spain. Sample material is recorded as cDNA or gDNA derived from T cells, B-cell-depleted T cells, or PBMCs.

CDR1 is SGHTA and CDR2 is FQGTGA in the germline V gene. V was trimmed by 1 base and J by 9 bases, leaving 10 bases between them. CDR3 size: 13 residues. Per the study methods: Estimated nucleated cell counts came from reference gene primer amplification. Profiling relied on immunoSEQ multiplex PCR, and the TCRdb table lists in-frame clones only, not all of them. V and J calls and clone size are given by that table; D and trimming were obtained from the DNA. Of roughly 250,000 clones in the sample, around 83% were seen once. V and J are TRBV7-3 and TRBJ2-1; perhaps TRBD1 as D (5 bases). Source material: peripheral blood. This sequence was found in an elderly woman with acute or convalescent COVID-19. The CDR3 bases are TGTGCCAGCAGCTTAAACAGGTATGGTGAGCAGTTCTTC. Protein product: CASSLNRYGEQFF.